Presented here are 18 T cell receptor beta chains from one specimen sequenced in a study of blood T cells in healthy people across ages. A second PCR of 7 to 11 cycles used a sample-barcoded 5' primer and a J-beta primer mix. TCRdb re-analysed the 5' RACE reads in MiXCR, keeping a single row per CDR3 protein. The sample contains some 750,000 distinct CDR3 sequences, about 20% of which appear only once. Sequencing was performed on blood. The receptors derive from an older man in good health.

The chain links TRBV20-1 to TRBJ2-1, with D hard to call. The CDR3 has 16 amino acids. Germline V lookup: CDR1 DFQATT, CDR2 SNEGSKA (reference sequence). V shed 0 bases and J shed 0 bases, with 12 bases lying between them. CDR3 in amino acids: CSARDLSRSSYNEQFF. CDR3 in DNA: TGCAGTGCTAGAGATCTTAGCCGCAGCTCCTACAATGAGCAGTTCTTC.

The chain uses TRBV15 and TRBJ1-1; D is unclear. The CDR3 length is 14 residues. Trimming removed 5 bases at V and 0 bases at J, with 10 bases between. The germline gives CDR1 LNHNV, CDR2 YYDKDF (reference sequence). This CDR3 is CATSFGSLNTEAFF. In nucleotides, the CDR3 is TGTGCCACCAGCTTCGGGTCATTGAACACTGAAGCTTTCTTT.

The chain joins TRBV21-1 to TRBJ2-5. TRBV21-1 is a documented pseudogene. The CDR3 length is 14 residues. The CDR3 loop reads CASRICDRLETQYF. The CDR3 DNA sequence: TGTGCCAGCAGAATTTGCGACCGGCTAGAGACCCAGTACTTC.

The chain carries TRBV5-1 and TRBJ1-3; D possibly corresponds to TRBD1 (5 bases). Trimming removed 4 bases at V and 2 bases at J, with 16 bases between. CDR1 and CDR2 from the germline V gene are SGHRS and YFSETQ. The CDR3 contains 16 residues. The CDR3 here is CASSNQGHLTGNTIYF. CDR3 DNA: TGCGCCAGCAGCAATCAGGGCCACCTAACTGGAAACACCATATATTTT.

The CDR3 sequence is CAISESQGTRETQYF. Here the CDR3 DNA reads TGTGCCATCAGTGAGAGCCAGGGCACGCGAGAGACCCAGTACTTC. The gene calls are TRBV10-3 and TRBJ2-5; maybe TRBD1 (5 bases). Trimming pared 2 bases from V and 4 bases from J, leaving 14 bases between. Germline V gene data show CDR1 as ENHRY and CDR2 as SYGVKD. The length of the CDR3 is 15 residues.

The sample holds many counts of this clonotype. J is TRBJ2-1 and V is TRBV11-2; D may be TRBD2 (6 bases). The V gene's germline CDR1 is SGHAT and CDR2 FQNNGV. Deletions cut 4 bases from V and 5 bases from J, with 12 bases between. The CDR3 contains 14 residues. In nucleotides, the CDR3 is TGTGCCAGCAGCTCCCGACTAGGTCACAATGAGCAGTTCTTC. Translated: CASSSRLGHNEQFF. Complete variable domain (other parts from reference TRBV11-2 and TRBJ2-1): EAGVAQSPRYKIIEKRQSVAFWCNPISGHATLYWYQQILGQGPKLLIQFQNNGVVDDSQLPKDRFSAERLKGVDSTLKIQPAKLEDSAVYLCASSSRLGHNEQFFGPGTRLTVL.

This clonotype was detected only a few times. The rearrangement joins TRBV20-1 to TRBJ2-5; 9 bases align to TRBD2. The last part of the DNA fits TRBJ2-1 better; the J call may be wrong. CDR1 and CDR2 from the germline V gene are DFQATT and SNEGSKA (reference sequence). CDR3 length: 14 residues. CDR3 DNA sequence: TGCAGTGCTAGGGCGCTAGCGGGGTTCGATGAGCAGTTCTTC. This translates into CSARALAGFDEQFF.

In this sample, this clonotype turned up a few times. The chain couples TRBV7-2 to TRBJ2-7; D remains unclear. CDR3 size: 15 residues. The germline V and J ends were trimmed by 1 base and 2 bases, with 12 bases remaining between them. Germline assignment: CDR1 SGHTA and CDR2 FQGNSA. DNA for the CDR3: TGTGCCAGCAGCTTAGTGGCAGGTGAAGCCTACGAGCAGTACGTC. Its translation: CASSLVAGEAYEQYV.

Comments on this clonotype: The germline gene is not matched at one end of the junction; a read error may be the cause. V is TRBV5-1 and J is TRBJ2-1, with TRBD1 identical over 7 bases. Near its end, the DNA agrees better with TRBJ2-5, so the J call may be wrong. CDR3 length: 16 amino acids. Germline CDR1 SGHRS, CDR2 YFSETQ. CDR3 bases: TGCGCCAGCAGCATACGCCCGACAGGGATACAAGAGGCCCAGTACTTC. Translated, it gives CASSIRPTGIQEAQYF.

The gene calls are TRBV3-1 and TRBJ2-1; possibly TRBD2 for D (5 bases). The length of the CDR3 is 15 residues. Germline loops: CDR1 LGHDT, CDR2 YNNKEL (reference sequence). V lost 1 base, J lost 4 bases, and 11 bases lay in between. CDR3 bases: TGTGCCAGCAGCCAAGGCCGAGCGGAATACAATGAGCAGTTCTTC. This gives the protein CASSQGRAEYNEQFF.

This chain connects TRBV29-1 to TRBJ2-6; D ambiguous. V shed 8 bases and J shed 0 bases, with 8 bases lying between them. Germline-derived CDR1 and CDR2 are SQVTM and ANQGSEA. This CDR3 has 13 amino acids. The CDR3 sequence: CSMTDSGANVLTF. Written as DNA, the CDR3 is TGCAGCATGACGGACTCTGGGGCCAACGTCCTGACTTTC.

This clonotype was seen a handful of times. V and J are TRBV12-3 or TRBV12-4 and TRBJ1-2, with D hard to call. CDR3 length: 15 residues. V was pared by 4 bases and J by 4 bases, with 16 bases between. The CDR3 here is CASSSPGLRGYGYTF. The CDR3 bases are TGTGCCAGCAGTTCCCCAGGACTTCGAGGCTATGGCTACACCTTC.

Only a few counts were recorded for this clonotype. The V call is TRBV29-1, the J call TRBJ1-1; D not resolved. Germline lookup yields CDR1 SQVTM and CDR2 ANQGSEA. The CDR3 runs 12 residues. The V gene lost 7 bases and the J gene lost 0 bases, with 9 bases spanning the gap. In nucleotides, the CDR3 is TGCAGCGGCGGCCAAATGAACACTGAAGCTTTCTTT. It codes for CSGGQMNTEAFF.

The chain is built from TRBV20-1 and TRBJ2-3; 10 nucleotides agree with TRBD1. V gave up 7 bases and J gave up 3 bases; unmatched junction bases: 7. Germline V gene sequence: CDR1 DFQATT, CDR2 SNEGSKA (reference sequence). The CDR3 has 14 amino acids. DNA of the CDR3: TGCAGTGAACTCGGGACAGGGGAAACAGATACGCAGTATTTT. Its protein is CSELGTGETDTQYF.

The rearrangement links TRBV18 to TRBJ2-5; D perhaps matches TRBD1 (5 bases). The CDR3 is 14 amino acids. The V and J ends lost 0 bases and 3 bases respectively, with 8 bases between them. CDR1 and CDR2 (germline): KGHSH, LQKENI. CDR3 sequence: CASSPPAGKETQYF. The CDR3 nucleotides read TGTGCCAGCTCACCACCTGCAGGGAAAGAGACCCAGTACTTC.

This clonotype was seen a few times. This chain links TRBV12-3 or TRBV12-4 with TRBJ2-2, with TRBD2 matching over 10 bases. The CDR3 has 16 amino acids. Trimming cost V 4 bases and J 7 bases; bases outside gene matches: 9. CDR3 loop: CASSSGTSESVGELFF. In nucleotides, the CDR3 is TGTGCCAGCAGTTCCGGGACTAGCGAATCGGTCGGGGAGCTGTTTTTT.

Note on this clonotype: One end of the junction varies from germline; a read error may be responsible. The rearrangement joins TRBV27 to TRBJ1-1; unclear D gene. The CDR3 consists of 15 residues. Looked up from germline, CDR1 is MNHEY and CDR2 is SMNVEV (reference sequence). The CDR3 DNA reads TGTGCCAGCAGTTTATCGACGGGCAAGAACACTGAAGCTCTCTTT. Its protein product is CASSLSTGKNTEALF.

This chain links TRBV29-1 with TRBJ1-2; no clear D. Trimming stripped 7 bases from V and 0 bases from J, with 12 bases between. CDR3 length: 13 amino acids. The germline gives CDR1 SQVTM, CDR2 ANQGSEA. The CDR3 DNA follows: TGCAGCGGGTCAGCTATTTCTAACTATGGCTACACCTTC. This sequence encodes CSGSAISNYGYTF.